Many counts were recorded for the clone carrying this T cell receptor (beta chain). Its antigen is not identified. These data are taken from a study of CD8 T cells in ankylosing spondylitis. Preparation of TCR beta libraries was done by quantitative 5'-RACE with molecular barcodes. TCRdb re-analysed the 5' RACE reads in MiXCR, keeping a single row per CDR3 protein. There are 150,000 to 200,000 distinct CDR3 sequences in the sample; roughly 18% occur only once, and 4.3% lies in the top ten. The study's findings and limits: Disease-linked clones, CD8+, were relatively rare in peripheral blood. Reports of some motif variants in reactive arthritis synovial fluid and blood predate this one. Seemingly distinctive of ankylosing spondylitis blood was a TCR beta motif formed by eight highly homologous variants.

This CDR3 has 16 amino acids. CDR1 is SGHDN, CDR2 FVKESK, per germline. Trimming removed 4 bases from V and 6 bases from J, with 19 bases in between. J is TRBJ2-1 and V is TRBV14; D gene uncertain. The clonotype was recovered from a male donor between 5 and 29 years old with ankylosing spondylitis or in good health (not recorded which). Material for sequencing was blood, either unsorted or a sorted T cell fraction (not recorded which). CDR3 sequence: CASSPLAGATINEQFF. CDR3 nucleotide sequence: TGTGCCAGCAGCCCCTTGGCCGGAGCAACTATCAATGAGCAGTTCTTC.